What follows are 17 T cell receptor beta chains derived from one specimen sequenced in a study of cytomegalovirus exposure and HLA in healthy donors. This table comes from immunoSEQ multiplex PCR, and its TCRdb copy is limited to in-frame clones, with some not included. The repertoire includes over 45,000 clones, roughly nine tenths of them detected once, and roughly 1% sits in the top ten. The material sequenced was PBMCs. The receptors stem from a man between 18 and 35 years old in good health and CMV-seronegative.

This clone was seen only once. The chain recombines TRBV5-5 with TRBJ2-3; 10 positions match TRBD2. The CDR3 consists of 17 residues. Germline assignment: CDR1 SGHKS and CDR2 YYEKEE (reference sequence). Trimming took 0 bases from V and 2 from J; bases not matched to a gene: 6. CDR3 protein: CASSLALLAGFTDTQYF. DNA for the CDR3: TGTGCCAGCAGCTTGGCATTACTAGCGGGGTTCACAGATACGCAGTATTTT.

This clone was recorded a few times. This CDR3 is also generated by other DNA sequences in the sample. V is TRBV7-2 and J is TRBJ2-1, with a weak D call TRBD2 (5 bases). The V gene lost 0 bases and the J gene lost 8 bases, with 8 bases spanning the gap. Germline V gene data show CDR1 as SGHTA and CDR2 as FQGNSA. This CDR3 region has 13 residues. CDR3 in amino acids: CASSLAREDEQFF. For the CDR3, the DNA is TGTGCCAGCAGCTTAGCGAGGGAAGATGAGCAGTTCTTC.

This chain links TRBV4-1 with TRBJ2-5, with D possibly TRBD1 on 5 matching bases. The germline V and J ends were trimmed by 0 bases and 5 bases, with 13 bases remaining between them. This CDR3 has 15 residues. Germline CDR1 MGHRA, CDR2 YSYEKL. CDR3 amino acids: CASSQEDQGWETQYF. For the CDR3, the DNA is TGCGCCAGCAGCCAAGAGGACCAGGGATGGGAGACCCAGTACTTC.

V and J are TRBV9 and TRBJ2-6; 9 bases align to TRBD2. Germline V gene data show CDR1 as SGDLS and CDR2 as YYNGEE. This CDR3 has 19 residues. Trimming removed 4 bases from V and 1 base from J; junction bases left unmatched: 12. The chain's CDR3 is CASSPSGGLAGSGANVLTF. The CDR3 DNA sequence: TGTGCCAGCAGCCCTTCGGGCGGGCTAGCGGGATCTGGGGCCAACGTCCTGACTTTC.

The chain combines TRBV4-1 with TRBJ2-1, with D tentatively TRBD2 (6 bases). V lost 0 bases to trimming and J lost 4 bases, with 13 bases between them. Germline loops: CDR1 MGHRA, CDR2 YSYEKL. This CDR3 has 16 amino acids. CDR3 in amino acids: CASSQDGLATYNEQFF. As DNA, the CDR3 is TGCGCCAGCAGCCAAGATGGGCTAGCGACGTACAATGAGCAGTTCTTC.

This clone occurred once. The chain joins TRBV9 to TRBJ2-1; tentative D call: TRBD2 (6 bases). CDR1 is SGDLS, CDR2 YYNGEE, per germline. The V end was cut by 7 bases, the J end by 5 bases, with 10 bases between. This CDR3 has 12 residues. In nucleotides, the CDR3 is TGTGCCAGCGCGGAGGGGAACAATGAGCAGTTCTTC. Translating gives CASAEGNNEQFF.

The V call is TRBV25-1, the J call TRBJ2-2, with TRBD2 matching 8 bases. Unmatched junction bases numbered 5, after V lost 1 base and J lost 4 bases. This CDR3 has 16 amino acids. Per germline, CDR1 MGHDK and CDR2 SYGVNS. This CDR3 is CASSELLAGGTGELFF. CDR3 in DNA: TGTGCCAGCAGTGAATTGCTAGCGGGTGGCACCGGGGAGCTGTTTTTT.

The chain joins TRBV13 to TRBJ2-3; 10 bases map to TRBD1. Trimming removed 8 bases from V and 2 bases from J; junction bases left unmatched: 4. The CDR3 runs 14 residues. The germline V gene has CDR1 PRHDT and CDR2 FYEKMQ (reference sequence). CDR3 sequence: CASQDRGVTDTQYF. CDR3 coding DNA: TGTGCCAGCCAGGACAGGGGGGTCACAGATACGCAGTATTTT.

The count of this clone is one. The junction shows a germline mismatch at one end, possibly a read error. The chain has TRBV4-1 and TRBJ1-2; 7 nucleotides line up with TRBD1. The germline V gene encodes CDR1 MGHRA and CDR2 YSYEKL. The CDR3 consists of 15 residues. Written as DNA, the CDR3 is TGCGCCAGCAGCCAAGTTTCAGGGGGAAACTATGGCTATACCTTC. Amino acids: CASSQVSGGNYGYTF.

The chain links TRBV7-8 to TRBJ2-3; 9 bases agree with TRBD2. The CDR3 runs 15 residues. CDR1 SGHVS and CDR2 FQNEAQ come from the germline V gene. Trimming at V came to 7 bases and at J to 4 bases, leaving 9 bases not matched to a gene. CDR3: CASIDVAGVADTQYF. The CDR3 DNA sequence: TGTGCCAGCATCGACGTAGCGGGAGTGGCAGATACGCAGTATTTT.

The V and J genes are TRBV2 and TRBJ2-3; TRBD2 aligns across 7 bases. The V segment lost 2 bases and the J segment 1 base; nucleotides outside the gene matches: 3. CDR3 length: 15 residues. Germline CDR1 is SNHLY and CDR2 is FYNNEI. The CDR3 loop is CASSETAGGTDTQYF. The CDR3 DNA reads as TGTGCCAGCAGTGAAACGGCGGGGGGCACAGATACGCAGTATTTT.

The chain has TRBV27 and TRBJ2-2; tentatively, D is TRBD1 (5 bases). Germline-derived CDR1 and CDR2 are MNHEY and SMNVEV (reference sequence). CDR3 length: 15 residues. The V and J ends lost 4 bases and 7 bases respectively, with 16 bases between them. CDR3 bases: TGTGCCAGCAGTTGGTTGGGGCTAGATGGCGGGGAGCTGTTTTTT. As protein: CASSWLGLDGGELFF.

This chain connects TRBV5-1 to TRBJ2-7, with a possible D match to TRBD1 (5 bases). The CDR3 runs to 12 residues. CDR1 is SGHRS and CDR2 is YFSETQ in the germline V gene. The V end was cut by 1 base, the J end by 5 bases, with 7 bases between. Written as DNA, the CDR3 is TGCGCCAGCAGCTTGAGGGGCGACGAGCAGTACTTC. It yields the protein CASSLRGDEQYF.

This clone was recorded once. The rearrangement uses TRBV21-1 and TRBJ2-1; the tabulated D call, TRBD2, remains unverified against the DNA. TRBV21-1 is annotated as a pseudogene. The CDR3 contains 18 residues. CDR3 DNA: TGTGCCAGCAGCAACCGTATCGGGGATCCCTTCGGCCCGCATGAGCAGTTCTTC. It codes for CASSNRIGDPFGPHEQFF.

The rearrangement links TRBV13 to TRBJ2-7; TRBD1 is a possible D gene (5 bases). The germline V and J ends were trimmed by 1 base and 2 bases, with 6 bases remaining between them. The CDR3 covers 13 residues. Germline CDR1 and CDR2: PRHDT and FYEKMQ (reference sequence). CDR3 bases: TGTGCCAGCAGCTTAGTAGGGGCCTACGAGCAGTACTTC. It translates to CASSLVGAYEQYF.

This chain uses TRBV11-3 with TRBJ2-5; the D gene is possibly TRBD2 (6 bases). The CDR3 extends over 14 amino acids. From germline, CDR1 is SGHNT and CDR2 YENEEA. V dropped 5 bases and J dropped 0 bases, with 10 bases sitting between them. This CDR3 reads CASSRRDYQETQYF. CDR3 in DNA: TGTGCCAGCAGCCGCCGGGACTACCAAGAGACCCAGTACTTC.

The V and J genes are TRBV30 and TRBJ2-3, with D perhaps matching TRBD2 (6 bases). V was shortened by 3 bases and J by 6 bases, with 16 bases between the two germline ends. Per the germline V gene, CDR1 is GTSNPN and CDR2 is SVGIG (reference sequence). CDR3 length: 14 residues. The CDR3 here is CAWSPGLRLDTQYF. Written as DNA, the CDR3 is TGTGCCTGGAGCCCGGGACTCCGTCTGGATACGCAGTATTTT.